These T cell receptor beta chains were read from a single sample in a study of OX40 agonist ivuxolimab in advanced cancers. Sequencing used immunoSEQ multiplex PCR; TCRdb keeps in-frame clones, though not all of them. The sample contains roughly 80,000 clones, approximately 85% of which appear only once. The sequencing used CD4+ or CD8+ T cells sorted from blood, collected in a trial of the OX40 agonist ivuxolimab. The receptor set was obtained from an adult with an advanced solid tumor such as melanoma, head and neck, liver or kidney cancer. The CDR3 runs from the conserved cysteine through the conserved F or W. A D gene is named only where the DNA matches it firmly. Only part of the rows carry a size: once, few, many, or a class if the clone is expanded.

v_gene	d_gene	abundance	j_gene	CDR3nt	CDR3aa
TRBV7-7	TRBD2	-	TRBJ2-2	TGTGCCAGCAGCCTGCTAAGCGGGGGTAACACCGGGGAGCTGTTTTTT	CASSLLSGGNTGELFF
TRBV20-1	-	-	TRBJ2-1	TGCAGTGCTAGACTAGTTGAGCAGTTCTTC	CSARLVEQFF
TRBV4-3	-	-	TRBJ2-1	TGCGCCAGCAGCCTCGACCAGTACAATGAGCAGTTCTTC	CASSLDQYNEQFF
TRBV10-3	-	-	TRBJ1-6	TGTGCCATCAGTGAGCCGGGCGGTAATTCACCCCTCCACTTT	CAISEPGGNSPLHF
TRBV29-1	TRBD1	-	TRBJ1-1	TGCAGCGTCCGACAGGGGAACACTGAAGCTTTCTTT	CSVRQGNTEAFF
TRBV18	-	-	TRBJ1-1	TGTGCCAGCTCACCAGAGGGGAGCACTGAAGCTTTCTTT	CASSPEGSTEAFF
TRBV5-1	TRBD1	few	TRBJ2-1	TGCGCCAGCAGCTTAACTGGGACAGGTGGGGAGCAGTTCTTC	CASSLTGTGGEQFF
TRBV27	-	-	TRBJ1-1	TGTGCCAGCAGTTTTTTCTTCTGGGGGAGGAACACTGAAGCTTTCTTT	CASSFFFWGRNTEAFF
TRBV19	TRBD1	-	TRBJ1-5	TGTGCCAGTAGGAGACAGGGGGGCGATCAGCCCCAGCATTTT	CASRRQGGDQPQHF
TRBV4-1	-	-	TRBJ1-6	TGCGCCAGCAGCCAAGCCACGGGGGATAATTCACCCCTCCACTTT	CASSQATGDNSPLHF
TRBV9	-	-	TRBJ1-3	TGTGCCAGCACCCTTGGGGCCTCTGGAAACACCATATATTTT	CASTLGASGNTIYF
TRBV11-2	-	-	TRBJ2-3	TGTGCCAGCAGCTTAGGGGACCTTGGGGGGCGGGATACGCAGTATTTT	CASSLGDLGGRDTQYF
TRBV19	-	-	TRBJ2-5	TGTGCCAGTAGTCAGGTGAAGGAGACCCAGTACTTC	CASSQVKETQYF
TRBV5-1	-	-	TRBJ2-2	TGCGCCAGCAGCGACCTGAACACCGGGGAGCTGTTTTTT	CASSDLNTGELFF
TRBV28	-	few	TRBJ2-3	TGTGCCAGCAGCAGAGATTTCCCAGATACGCAGTATTTT	CASSRDFPDTQYF
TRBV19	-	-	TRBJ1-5	TGTGCCAGTAGTCGGCAGGCTAGTCAGCCCCAGCATTTT	CASSRQASQPQHF
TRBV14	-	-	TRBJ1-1	TGTGCCAGCAGCCAAATCACAGCCTGGGGGACCACTGAAGCTTTCTTT	CASSQITAWGTTEAFF
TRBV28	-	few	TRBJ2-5	TGTGCCAGCAGTTTTAGGGATCGGGAGACCCAGTACTTC	CASSFRDRETQYF
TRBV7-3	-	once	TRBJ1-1	TGTGCCAGCAGCTTAGGTGGGATACTGAACACTGAAGCTTTCTTT	CASSLGGILNTEAFF
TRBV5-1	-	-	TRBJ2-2	TGCGCCAGCAGCTTGGGAGGGGCGGCGAACACCGGGGAGCTGTTTTTT	CASSLGGAANTGELFF
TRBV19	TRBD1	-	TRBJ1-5	TGTGCCAGCGGGACAGGGTCTTATCAGCCCCAGCATTTT	CASGTGSYQPQHF
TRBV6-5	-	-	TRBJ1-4	TGTGCCAGCAGTGGGACAAGGCGAGGAGAAAAACTGTTTTTT	CASSGTRRGEKLFF
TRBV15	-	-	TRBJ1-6	TGTGCCACCAGCAGAGTCCGAGGAGTATCACCCCTCCACTTT	CATSRVRGVSPLHF
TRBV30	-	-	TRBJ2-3	TGTGCCTGGAGTGTACAAGGGTTTACGCAGTATTTT	CAWSVQGFTQYF
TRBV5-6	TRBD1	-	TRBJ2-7	TGTGCCAGCAGCTTTCGGACCGGGACAGAGCTTGACGAGCAGTACTTC	CASSFRTGTELDEQYF
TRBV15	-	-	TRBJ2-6	TGTGCCACCAGCAGAGATCAGGGCTCTGGGGCCAACGTCCTGACTTTC	CATSRDQGSGANVLTF
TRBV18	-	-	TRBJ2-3	TGTGCCAGCTCAAGGGGACTTGAGGGCACAGATACGCAGTATTTT	CASSRGLEGTDTQYF
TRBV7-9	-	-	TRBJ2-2	TGTGCCAGCAGTACGGACTCGAACACCGGGGAGCTGTTTTTT	CASSTDSNTGELFF
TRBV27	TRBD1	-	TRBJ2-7	TGTGCCAGCAGTATAGGACAGGGAGAGGCCTACGAGCAGTACTTC	CASSIGQGEAYEQYF
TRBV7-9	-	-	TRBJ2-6	TGTGCCAGCAGCTTGTCGGGCGGTGGGGCCAACGTCCTGACTTTC	CASSLSGGGANVLTF
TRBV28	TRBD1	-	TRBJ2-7	TGTGCCAGCAAAACAGGGGGCTCCTACGAGCAGTACTTC	CASKTGGSYEQYF
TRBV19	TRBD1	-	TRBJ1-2	TGTGCCAGTAGTGTGACAGGGGCCTATGGCTACACCTTC	CASSVTGAYGYTF
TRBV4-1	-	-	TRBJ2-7	TGCGCCAGCAGCCAAGATCCTAGCATCCCCTACGAGCAGTACTTC	CASSQDPSIPYEQYF
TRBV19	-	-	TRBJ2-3	TGTGCCAGTAGTGACCGACTAGGAGATACGCAGTATTTT	CASSDRLGDTQYF
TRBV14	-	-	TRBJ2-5	TGTGCCAGCAGCCAAGTATCTGGTGGGACCCAGTACTTC	CASSQVSGGTQYF
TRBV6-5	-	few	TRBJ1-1	TGTGCCAGCACCCCCTTCCAGGGTTACCGGGGAGCTTTCTTT	CASTPFQGYRGAFF
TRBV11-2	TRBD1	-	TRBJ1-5	TGTGCCAGCAGCACCGGGACAGTCAGCAATCAGCCCCAGCATTTT	CASSTGTVSNQPQHF
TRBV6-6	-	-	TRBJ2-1	TGTGCCAGCAGTTACGAACACTTCTACAATGAGCAGTTCTTC	CASSYEHFYNEQFF
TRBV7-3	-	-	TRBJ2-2	TGTGCCAGCAGCTTATCGGCCGTGACCGGGGAGCTGTTTTTT	CASSLSAVTGELFF
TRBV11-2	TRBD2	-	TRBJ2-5	TGTGCCAGCAGCTTAGAGGGCTCTAGCGGGAACCGGGAGACCCAGTACTTC	CASSLEGSSGNRETQYF